This T cell receptor beta chain was profiled in a study of beta chain features in type 1 diabetes. CDR3 length equals 14 residues. V was pared by 5 bases and J by 4 bases, with 3 bases of the junction left unmatched. Per germline, CDR1 SGHAT and CDR2 FQNNGV. To note about this clone: Its specificity is unknown.

The isolated RNA, all of it, was reverse transcribed, so expressed TCRB transcripts were what got sequenced. Clones were sequenced by immunoSEQ multiplex PCR, and TCRdb holds only the in-frame ones, with some missing. The sample lists 350,000 to 400,000 clones, around 13% occurring once. Purity exceeding 98% was reached by all sorted populations. General study findings and limits: Shortening that was moderate but significant affected the TCRB CDR3s of Type 1 diabetes patients in all four CD4+ subsets.

The rearrangement joins TRBV11-2 to TRBJ1-4, with TRBD1 matching 8 bases. Sequencing was done on a sample of naive CD4+ T cells from blood. This TCR was recovered from a woman between 18 and 29 years old with type 1 diabetes. The DNA for the CDR3 is TGTGCCAGCAGCCCGACAGGGGTTAATGAAAAACTGTTTTTT. Translated, it gives CASSPTGVNEKLFF.